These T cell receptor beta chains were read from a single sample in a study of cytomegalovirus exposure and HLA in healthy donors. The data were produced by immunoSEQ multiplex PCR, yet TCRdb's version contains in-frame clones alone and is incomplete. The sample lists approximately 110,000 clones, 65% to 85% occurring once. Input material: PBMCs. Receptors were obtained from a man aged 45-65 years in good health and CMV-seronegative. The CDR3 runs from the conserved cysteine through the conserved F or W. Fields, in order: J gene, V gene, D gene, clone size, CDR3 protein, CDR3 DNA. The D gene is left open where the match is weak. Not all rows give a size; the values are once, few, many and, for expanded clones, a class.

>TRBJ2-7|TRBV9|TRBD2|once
CASSPSGRALYEQYF
TGTGCCAGCAGCCCCAGCGGGAGGGCCCTCTACGAGCAGTACTTC
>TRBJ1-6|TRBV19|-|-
CASSLPQGANNSPLHF
TGTGCCAGTAGTCTCCCACAGGGCGCCAATAATTCACCCCTCCACTTT
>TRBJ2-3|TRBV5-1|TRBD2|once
CASSPGLATDTQYF
TGCGCCAGCAGCCCCGGACTAGCGACAGATACGCAGTATTTT
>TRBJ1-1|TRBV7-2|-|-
CASSLGGFRTEAFF
TGTGCCAGCAGCTTAGGGGGCTTCCGGACTGAAGCTTTCTTT
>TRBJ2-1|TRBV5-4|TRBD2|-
CASQGGGLAGGNEQFF
TGTGCCAGCCAAGGAGGGGGACTAGCGGGAGGCAATGAGCAGTTCTTC
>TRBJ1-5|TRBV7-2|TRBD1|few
CASSTRTGDINQPQHF
TGTGCCAGCAGCACGAGGACAGGGGATATCAATCAGCCCCAGCATTTT
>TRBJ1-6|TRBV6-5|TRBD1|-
CASSKSDRYNSPLHF
TGTGCCAGCAGTAAATCGGACAGGTATAATTCACCCCTCCACTTT
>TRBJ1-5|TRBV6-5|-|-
CASGGHQPQHF
TGTGCCAGCGGGGGCCATCAGCCCCAGCATTTT
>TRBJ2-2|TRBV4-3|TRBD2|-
CASSQDGGGNTGELFF
TGCGCCAGCAGCCAAGATGGCGGGGGAAACACCGGGGAGCTGTTTTTT
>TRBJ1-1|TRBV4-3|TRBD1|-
CASSQDWTGVGEAFF
TGCGCCAGCAGCCAAGATTGGACAGGGGTTGGTGAAGCTTTCTTT
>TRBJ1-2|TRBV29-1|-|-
CSVVTAGENYGYTF
TGCAGCGTTGTTACAGCAGGGGAGAACTATGGCTACACCTTC
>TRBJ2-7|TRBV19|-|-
CASSDPPNYEQYF
TGTGCCAGTAGTGATCCCCCTAACTACGAGCAGTACTTC
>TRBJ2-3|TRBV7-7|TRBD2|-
CASSFGLAGSREADTQYF
TGTGCCAGCAGCTTCGGACTAGCGGGGAGCCGAGAGGCGGATACGCAGTATTTT
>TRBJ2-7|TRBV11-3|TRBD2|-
CASSPPGGYEQYF
TGTGCCAGCAGCCCACCGGGGGGATACGAGCAGTACTTC
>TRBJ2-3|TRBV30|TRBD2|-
CAWSVKTSGVTDTQYF
TGTGCCTGGAGTGTAAAGACTAGCGGGGTAACAGATACGCAGTATTTT
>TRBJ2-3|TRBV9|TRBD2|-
CARSVLTGGGADTQYF
TGTGCCCGCAGCGTGCTCACCGGTGGGGGGGCAGATACGCAGTATTTT
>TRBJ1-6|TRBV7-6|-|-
CASRGGSYNSPLHF
TGTGCCAGCAGGGGGGGCTCCTATAATTCACCCCTCCACTTT
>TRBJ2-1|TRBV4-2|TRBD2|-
CASSPLAGGHNEQFF
TGTGCCAGCAGCCCACTAGCGGGGGGTCACAATGAGCAGTTCTTC